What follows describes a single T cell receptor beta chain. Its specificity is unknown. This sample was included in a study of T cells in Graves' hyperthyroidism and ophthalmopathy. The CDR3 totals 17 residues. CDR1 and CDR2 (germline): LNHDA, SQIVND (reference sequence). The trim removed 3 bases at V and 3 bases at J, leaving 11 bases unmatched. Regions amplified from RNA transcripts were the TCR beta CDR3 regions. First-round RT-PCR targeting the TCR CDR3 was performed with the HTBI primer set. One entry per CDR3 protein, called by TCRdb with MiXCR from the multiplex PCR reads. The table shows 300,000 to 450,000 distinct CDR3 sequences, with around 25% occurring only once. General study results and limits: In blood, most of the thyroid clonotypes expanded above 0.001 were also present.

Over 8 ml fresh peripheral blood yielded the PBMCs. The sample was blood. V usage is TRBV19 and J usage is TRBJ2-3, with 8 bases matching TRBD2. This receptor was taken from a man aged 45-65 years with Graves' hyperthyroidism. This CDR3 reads CASSIRGGGGSTDTQYF. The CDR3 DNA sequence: TGTGCCAGTAGTATCCGGGGGGGGGGAGGTAGTACAGATACGCAGTATTTT.